This T cell receptor (beta chain) was identified in a study of T-cell reconstitution after alpha-beta-depleted transplantation in children. Unique molecular identifiers were incorporated when the TCRbeta library was constructed. TCRdb reanalysed the PCR reads using MiXCR and keeps one entry per CDR3 protein. The repertoire has about 360,000 distinct CDR3 sequences, 13% of them found once; the top ten carry roughly 4.5%. This clonotype turned up a few times. The receptor was derived from a human donor who donated a stem cell graft to a child with Fanconi anemia. The sequencing used PBMCs, collected from the stem cell graft.

The CDR3 region is CATSPSPGLNTEAFF. The CDR3 DNA reads TGTGCCACCTCACCTTCCCCGGGGTTGAACACTGAAGCTTTCTTT. The V and J genes are TRBV7-2 and TRBJ1-1, with D hard to call. The V end lost 10 bases, the J end lost 0 bases, and 18 bases lay between the germline ends. This CDR3 has 15 amino acids. The germline V gene has CDR1 SGHTA and CDR2 FQGNSA.